A selection of T cell receptor beta chains follows, all from one sample in a study of blood T cell repertoires in COVID-19. Profiled with immunoSEQ multiplex PCR; TCRdb holds only in-frame clones, not every one. The sample carries 250,000 to 350,000 clones, 85% to 90% recorded once. Source material: PBMCs or T cells enriched from blood (not recorded which). The receptors come from a woman between 18 and 29 years old who had recovered from COVID-19. The CDR3 runs from the conserved cysteine through the conserved F or W. The order of the fields is clone size, V gene, J gene, CDR3 protein. Only some rows state a clone size, as once, few, many or a class for expanded clones.

abundance: .
v_gene: TRBV7-9
j_gene: TRBJ2-7
CDR3aa: CASSFWTRASGNEQYF

abundance: .
v_gene: TRBV4-1
j_gene: TRBJ2-3
CDR3aa: CASSQRDSSTDTQYF

abundance: .
v_gene: TRBV10-1
j_gene: TRBJ1-6
CDR3aa: CASSDGTANSPLHF

abundance: .
v_gene: TRBV2
j_gene: TRBJ2-4
CDR3aa: CASNLGLAKNIQYF

abundance: once
v_gene: TRBV6-4
j_gene: TRBJ1-5
CDR3aa: CASSPQGGGNQPQHF

abundance: .
v_gene: TRBV10-3
j_gene: TRBJ2-1
CDR3aa: CAISGLGGGHPSSSYNEQFF

abundance: .
v_gene: TRBV19
j_gene: TRBJ1-1
CDR3aa: CASSIRQNTEAFF

abundance: .
v_gene: TRBV5-1
j_gene: TRBJ1-4
CDR3aa: CASSPQGGIEKLFF

abundance: .
v_gene: TRBV5-1
j_gene: TRBJ1-2
CDR3aa: CASSLAGLNYGYTF

abundance: .
v_gene: TRBV5-1
j_gene: TRBJ1-4
CDR3aa: CASSGAGDDDEKLFF

abundance: .
v_gene: TRBV30
j_gene: TRBJ1-6
CDR3aa: CAWSLKTGRVENSPLHF

abundance: .
v_gene: TRBV6-5
j_gene: TRBJ1-2
CDR3aa: CASSPRTGIFYGYTF

abundance: .
v_gene: TRBV27
j_gene: TRBJ2-7
CDR3aa: CASSLSWVAGGREQYF

abundance: .
v_gene: TRBV6-5
j_gene: TRBJ1-1
CDR3aa: CASSGWSGTEAFF

abundance: .
v_gene: TRBV30
j_gene: TRBJ1-2
CDR3aa: CAWSSNYGYTF

abundance: .
v_gene: TRBV6-5
j_gene: TRBJ1-5
CDR3aa: CASSPNSYSNQPQHF

abundance: .
v_gene: TRBV24-1
j_gene: TRBJ1-5
CDR3aa: CATSESRQGQEQPQHF

abundance: .
v_gene: TRBV5-1
j_gene: TRBJ1-4
CDR3aa: CASSVILQGEKLFF

abundance: .
v_gene: TRBV5-5
j_gene: TRBJ1-4
CDR3aa: CASMKGNEKLFF

abundance: .
v_gene: TRBV19
j_gene: TRBJ1-2
CDR3aa: CASSILFSGGYDYGYTF

abundance: .
v_gene: TRBV28
j_gene: TRBJ1-4
CDR3aa: CASSSRTGGANEKLFF

abundance: .
v_gene: TRBV9
j_gene: TRBJ2-1
CDR3aa: CASSVGSGLRGNEQFF

abundance: .
v_gene: TRBV28
j_gene: TRBJ1-5
CDR3aa: CASSSTGTHQPQHF

abundance: .
v_gene: TRBV5-1
j_gene: TRBJ1-1
CDR3aa: CASSLGLVNTEAFF